The present T cell receptor (beta chain) was sequenced within a study of OX40 agonist ivuxolimab in advanced cancers. Sequencing was performed with immunoSEQ multiplex PCR; in TCRdb, only in-frame clones are kept and a portion is missing. The data show fewer than 50,000 clones, 60% to 85% seen once. The ends were cut back, 4 bases at V and 5 bases at J, with 5 bases in the middle. The V gene's germline CDR1 is SQVTM and CDR2 ANQGSEA. The CDR3 is 10 residues long. The J gene is TRBJ2-5, the V gene TRBV29-1; a weak D match, TRBD2 (5 bases). The source was CD4+ or CD8+ T cells sorted from blood, collected in a trial of the OX40 agonist ivuxolimab. The clonotype was recovered from an adult with an advanced solid tumor such as melanoma, head and neck, liver or kidney cancer. The CDR3 DNA reads as TGCAGCGTTGGAGGGGAGACCCAGTACTTC. This codes for CSVGGETQYF. Using reference TRBV29-1 and TRBJ2-5 for the parts outside the CDR3, the full variable domain is SAVISQKPSRDICQRGTSLTIQCQVDSQVTMMFWYRQQPGQSLTLIATANQGSEATYESGFVIDKFPISRPNLTFSTLTVSNMSPEDSSIYLCSVGGETQYFGPGTRLLVL.